The clone carrying this TCR beta chain was seen more than once but under ten times. This sample is part of a study of cytomegalovirus exposure and HLA in healthy donors. At sampling all donors were nominally healthy, likely with unrecorded immune exposures. Germline lookup yields CDR1 LNHDA and CDR2 SQIVND (reference sequence). The CDR3 totals 12 residues. Germline trimming cut 8 bases from V and 3 bases from J; bases unmatched to any gene: 1. A multiplex PCR was run with 60 Vbeta primers and 13 Jbeta primers. Libraries were prepared by immunoSEQ multiplex PCR; TCRdb keeps only in-frame clonotypes and omits some of them. The table lists 100,000 to 150,000 clones, about 79% of them singletons.

The V and J genes are TRBV19 and TRBJ1-1; TRBD1 agrees at 9 bases. The sequence derives from a man aged 50 to 59 in good health and CMV-seronegative. The sample taken for sequencing was PBMCs. CDR3 DNA: TGTGCCAGTCGGGACAGGGACACTGAAGCTTTCTTT. It specifies CASRDRDTEAFF.